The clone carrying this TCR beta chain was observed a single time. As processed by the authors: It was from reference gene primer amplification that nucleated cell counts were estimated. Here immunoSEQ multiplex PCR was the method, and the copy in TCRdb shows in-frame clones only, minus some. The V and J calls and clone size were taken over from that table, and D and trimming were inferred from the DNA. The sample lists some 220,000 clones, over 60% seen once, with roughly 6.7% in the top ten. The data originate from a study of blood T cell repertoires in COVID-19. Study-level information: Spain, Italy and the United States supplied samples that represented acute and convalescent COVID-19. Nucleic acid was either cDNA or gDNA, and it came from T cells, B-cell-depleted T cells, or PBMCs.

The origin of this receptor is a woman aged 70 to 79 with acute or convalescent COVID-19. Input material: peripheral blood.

The CDR3 loop reads CASTYGSGSPLHF. CDR3 DNA sequence: TGTGCCAGCACCTACGGGAGCGGCTCACCCCTCCACTTT. J is TRBJ1-6 and V is TRBV6-4; D is unresolved. This CDR3 contains 13 residues. V was pared by 7 bases and J by 10 bases, with 14 bases between. The germline V gene has CDR1 MRHNA and CDR2 SNTAGT.